This T cell receptor beta chain was documented in a study of tumor-infiltrating lymphocytes in primary liver carcinoma. Study observations and caveats: Less overlap was seen in tumor-adjacent and tumor-blood pairs than in tumor region pairs. Significantly larger top-250-clone fractions were found in tumors than in blood (p = 0.039).

Germline V gene sequence: CDR1 MNHNS, CDR2 SASEGT. The CDR3 is made up of 15 amino acids. Trimming took 7 bases from V and 4 from J; bases not matched to a gene: 12. Reverse transcription of about 500 ng total RNA with a constant-region primer produced TCR beta cDNA. ARM-PCR, slightly modified, supplied the TCR beta libraries through three nested multiplex PCR rounds. The study ran its first two PCR rounds for nine to eleven cycles each, using TRBV1-TRBV30 forward primers and a C-beta reverse primer. TCRdb used MiXCR to reprocess the multiplex PCR reads, holding one entry per CDR3 protein. The table lists about 310,000 distinct CDR3 sequences, 45% to 70% of them singletons, with around 15% in the top ten. Turning to this clonotype: Its antigen remains unidentified.

The authors took blood RNA from unsorted whole blood and also extracted germline DNA. The chain has TRBV6-1 and TRBJ2-5; 7 nucleotides line up with TRBD2. Material: peripheral blood. The TCR originated in a woman in her 30s with primary liver carcinoma and hepatitis B virus infection. The CDR3 reads CASNLTPGGRETQYF. DNA for the CDR3: TGTGCCAGCAACCTGACGCCGGGAGGTCGAGAGACCCAGTACTTC.